This entry concerns a single T cell receptor beta chain. What it binds is not known. The CDR3 totals 17 residues. V was clipped by 5 bases and J by 5 bases, with 25 bases between them. Per germline, CDR1 MNHEY and CDR2 SMNVEV (reference sequence). This sample was taken from a study of cytomegalovirus exposure and HLA in healthy donors. The wider study: The 120 or so validation repertoires, a later analysis reported, used the same platform as the roughly 610 first-cohort repertoires.

Measured with immunoSEQ multiplex PCR; TCRdb has only the in-frame clones, and not every one. The sample carries hundreds of thousands of clones, around nine tenths recorded once. Donors came from a validation cohort of about 110 subjects, distinct from the first 666-subject cohort. Overall study results and limits: The authors listed approximately 160 TCR beta chains as cytomegalovirus-associated.

Material for sequencing was PBMCs. This sequence joins TRBV27 and TRBJ2-7, with D possibly being TRBD2 (5 bases). This sequence was found in a woman under 30 in good health and CMV-seropositive. CDR3 sequence (DNA): TGTGCCAGCAGTCCAATTACTCTCTCGGAGGATCCCAACGAGCAGTACTTC. Translated: CASSPITLSEDPNEQYF.